This is a list of T cell receptor beta chains from one sample in a study of T cell responses to AZD1222 COVID-19 vaccine. Here immunoSEQ multiplex PCR was the method, and the copy in TCRdb shows in-frame clones only, minus some. The sample yields 250,000 to 300,000 clones, around 92% seen once. The sequences come from peripheral blood, collected 28 days after the second AZD1222 dose. All receptors derive from an adult who received the AZD1222 COVID-19 vaccine. Each CDR3 is given with its conserved first and last residue. Each record gives: D gene, J gene, V gene, clone size, CDR3 DNA, CDR3 protein. A D gene is named only where the DNA matches it firmly. Size values are once, few and many counts, or a class for expanded clones, and some rows have none.

>-|TRBJ1-1|TRBV2|-
TGTGCCAGCAGTGAAGCGCTTAGGAGCACTGAAGCTTTCTTT
CASSEALRSTEAFF
>TRBD1|TRBJ1-5|TRBV18|-
TGTGCCAGCTCACCGAATCACAGGGGAGGGAATCAGCCCCAGCATTTT
CASSPNHRGGNQPQHF
>-|TRBJ1-1|TRBV28|-
TGTGCCAGCAGTTTATACGACAGATTGAACACTGAAGCTTTCTTT
CASSLYDRLNTEAFF
>-|TRBJ2-7|TRBV27|-
TGTGCCAGCAGGTCCGTAGTCCCCATCGGCGAGCAGTACTTC
CASRSVVPIGEQYF
>-|TRBJ1-2|TRBV5-4|-
TGTGCCAGCAGCTTGGGACAGACCACGTATGGCTACACCTTC
CASSLGQTTYGYTF
>-|TRBJ1-1|TRBV4-2|-
TGTGCCAGCAGCCAATCGGGGGCGATTGAAGCTTTCTTT
CASSQSGAIEAFF
>-|TRBJ2-7|TRBV5-1|once
TGCGCCAGCAGCTTGGTGGGGGAGGCAGGGGGCGAGCAGTACTTC
CASSLVGEAGGEQYF
>-|TRBJ2-7|TRBV10-3|-
TGTGCCATCAGTGAGATAAGGGAGACCCCGGGCGGGCAGTACTTC
CAISEIRETPGGQYF
>-|TRBJ1-5|TRBV5-1|-
TGCGCCAGCAGCTTCTTAGGGGGCAATCAGCCCCAGCATTTT
CASSFLGGNQPQHF
>TRBD2|TRBJ2-1|TRBV28|-
TGTGCCAGCAGTTTAGCGGGAGGGTCCCACAATGAGCAGTTCTTC
CASSLAGGSHNEQFF
>-|TRBJ1-1|TRBV5-1|-
TGCGCCAGCAGCCCAATCGACACCTCGAACACTGAAGCTTTCTTT
CASSPIDTSNTEAFF
>TRBD2|TRBJ2-1|TRBV6-6|-
TGTGCCAGCAGTTATTTTACAGCGGGAGCTCCCAATGAGCAGTTCTTC
CASSYFTAGAPNEQFF
>-|TRBJ1-6|TRBV5-5|once
TGTGCCAGCTCCCCCGGAGGGCCCGGAGGGAAGCCCCTCCACTTT
CASSPGGPGGKPLHF
>-|TRBJ2-3|TRBV18|few
TGTGCCAGCTCACTCCAAACCTACACAGATACGCAGTATTTT
CASSLQTYTDTQYF
>TRBD1|TRBJ2-7|TRBV11-2|few
TGTGCCAGCAGCTCAATCCGACAGGGGACTTACGAGCAGTACTTC
CASSSIRQGTYEQYF
>-|TRBJ1-2|TRBV15|-
TGTGCCACCAGCTCCCGGGCCCGAACGACTGGCTACACCTTC
CATSSRARTTGYTF
>-|TRBJ2-5|TRBV21-1|once
TGTGCTCCCAAGGGAAGGAGACCCCAGTACTTC
CAPKGRRPQYF
>-|TRBJ1-2|TRBV7-9|once
TGTGCCAGCAGCAAGAGCGGGTATGGCTACACCTTC
CASSKSGYGYTF
>-|TRBJ2-3|TRBV5-6|-
TGTGCCAGCAGCACCCTTAGGGGGACAGATACGCAGTATTTT
CASSTLRGTDTQYF
>TRBD1|TRBJ2-4|TRBV19|once
TGTGCCAGTAGTATTCCCGGGACAGGGGCGAGGAACATTCAGTACTTC
CASSIPGTGARNIQYF
>-|TRBJ1-5|TRBV28|-
TGTGCCAGCAGTTTAAATCAGCCCCAGCATTTT
CASSLNQPQHF
>-|TRBJ2-7|TRBV20-1|-
TGCAGTGCTAGAGGGGACGAGCAGTACTTC
CSARGDEQYF
>-|TRBJ2-3|TRBV3-1/TRBV3-2|-
TGTGCCAGCAGCCCTTGGACTAGCACAGATACGCAGTATTTT
CASSPWTSTDTQYF
>-|TRBJ1-1|TRBV20-1|-
TGCAGTGCTAGGAACTTTGAAGCTTTCTTT
CSARNFEAFF
>-|TRBJ1-1|TRBV21-1|-
TGTGCCAGCAGCTCCATGACCCCCCCGGGCCGAGGGGGCACTGAAGCTTTCTTT
CASSSMTPPGRGGTEAFF
>-|TRBJ2-7|TRBV7-9|-
TGTGCCAGCGGAAGGACCTTCTACGAGCAGTACTTC
CASGRTFYEQYF
>TRBD1|TRBJ1-2|TRBV6-5|-
TGTGCCAGCACCTCCCATGGGACAGGGAGCGGCTACACCTTC
CASTSHGTGSGYTF
>TRBD2|TRBJ2-7|TRBV28|few
TGTGCCAGCGGCCGGGGGGCCTACGAGCAGTACTTC
CASGRGAYEQYF
>-|TRBJ2-1|TRBV2|-
TGTGCCAGCAGTGAAGGGAGGGGACACAATGAGCAGTTCTTC
CASSEGRGHNEQFF
>-|TRBJ1-1|TRBV2|-
TGTGCCAGCAGGCAGAACACTGAAGCTTTCTTT
CASRQNTEAFF
>TRBD2|TRBJ2-3|TRBV11-1|-
TGTGCCAGCAGCTTTGCTCTAGCGGGCACAGATACGCAGTATTTT
CASSFALAGTDTQYF
>-|TRBJ2-1|TRBV27|-
TGTGCCAGCAGTGAAGGGCAGGGGAACCACAATGAGCAGTTCTTC
CASSEGQGNHNEQFF
>-|TRBJ1-2|TRBV5-6|-
TGTGCCAGCAGCTTGGCAGGTTATGGCTACACCTTC
CASSLAGYGYTF
>-|TRBJ2-7|TRBV5-6|-
TGTGCCAGCAGCTTGGCCGTCCAGAACTACGAGCAGTACTTC
CASSLAVQNYEQYF
>TRBD1|TRBJ2-1|TRBV5-1|once
TGCGCCAGCAGCTTGGGGGGACAGGGGATTTTATTTGTGAATGAGCAGTTCTTC
CASSLGGQGILFVNEQFF
>TRBD2|TRBJ2-5|TRBV5-4|-
TGTGCCAGCAGCCCCTCCCTACTAGCGTCTAAAGAGACCCAGTACTTC
CASSPSLLASKETQYF
>-|TRBJ1-2|TRBV9|-
TGTGCCAGCAGCGCCGAAGCATCCAGCTATGGCTACACCTTC
CASSAEASSYGYTF
>TRBD1|TRBJ2-7|TRBV2|-
TGTGCCAGCTGGGGACAGTACTACGAGCAGTACTTC
CASWGQYYEQYF
>-|TRBJ2-7|TRBV11-2|-
TGTGCCAGCAGCCCCCCCGGACTCCTAGGGGCCTACGAGCAGTACTTC
CASSPPGLLGAYEQYF
>-|TRBJ2-2|TRBV2|-
TGTGCCAGCAGTGTTGAGTCTACCGGGGAGCTGTTTTTT
CASSVESTGELFF
>-|TRBJ1-1|TRBV2|-
TGTGCCAGCAGTCCCAAGGACATGAGGAACACTGAAGCTTTCTTT
CASSPKDMRNTEAFF
>TRBD2|TRBJ2-3|TRBV27|-
TGTGCCAGCAGTTTAGAGCGGGGCTCGGGCACAGATACGCAGTATTTT
CASSLERGSGTDTQYF
>-|TRBJ2-1|TRBV5-1|once
TGCGCCAGCAGCACCGATGGGATAGCCCTCGATGAGCAGTTCTTC
CASSTDGIALDEQFF
>-|TRBJ1-2|TRBV4-3|once
TGCGCCAGCAGCCAAGGAACGACACCTAGAGGCTACACCTTC
CASSQGTTPRGYTF
>-|TRBJ2-7|TRBV10-3|-
TGTGCCATCAGTGAGGCGGCAGGCTCCTACGAGCAGTACTTC
CAISEAAGSYEQYF
>TRBD2|TRBJ2-7|TRBV2|-
TGTGCCAGCAGGACTAGCGGGAGCACCTACGAGCAGTACTTC
CASRTSGSTYEQYF
>-|TRBJ1-2|TRBV7-6|-
TGTGCCAGCAGCTCTGTGGTTGATAATGGCCATGGCTACACCTTC
CASSSVVDNGHGYTF
>-|TRBJ1-1|TRBV7-9|-
TGTGCCAGCAGCTTAGCGTATAGGGGGATGAACACTGAAGCTTTCTTT
CASSLAYRGMNTEAFF
>-|TRBJ2-7|TRBV5-5|once
TGTGCCAGCAGCTTGGACCAGGGTAGGAACGAGCAGTACTTC
CASSLDQGRNEQYF
>TRBD2|TRBJ2-1|TRBV2|-
TGTGCCAGCAGTGCTACTAGCGGGGGGGCCGTTGAGCAGTTCTTC
CASSATSGGAVEQFF
>-|TRBJ2-7|TRBV5-6|once
TGTGCCAGCAGTCTAAGGGCCTACGAGCAGTACTTC
CASSLRAYEQYF
>-|TRBJ1-1|TRBV4-1|once
TGCGCCAGCAGCCATCCAAAGGTAGGGGCTGAAGCTTTCTTT
CASSHPKVGAEAFF
>-|TRBJ1-1|TRBV21-1|once
TGTGCCAGCAGCAAAGGAAAGAGGAGAGGAAGTGAAGCTTTCTTT
CASSKGKRRGSEAFF